Shown below are 14 T cell receptor beta chains from a single sample sequenced in a study of cytomegalovirus exposure and HLA in healthy donors. The PCR contained 60 Vbeta and 13 Jbeta primers. The table came from immunoSEQ multiplex PCR; TCRdb's copy has only in-frame clones and leaves some out. The sample has about 250,000 clones, around 65% seen once. Input material: PBMCs. The receptors were sampled from a female donor in good health and CMV-seronegative.

The CDR3 here is CASTFDTSVGTGELFF. The CDR3 DNA reads TGTGCCAGCACCTTTGACACTAGCGTAGGGACCGGGGAGCTGTTTTTT. The rearrangement uses TRBV25-1 and TRBJ2-2; TRBD2 matches at 7 bases. From germline, CDR1 is MGHDK and CDR2 SYGVNS. After removal of 7 bases from V and 5 bases from J, the junction contained 13 bases not matched to a gene. The CDR3 sequence is 16 residues long.

This clone was seen more than once but under ten times. The gene calls are TRBV27 and TRBJ2-5; 9 bases map to TRBD1. Germline assignment: CDR1 MNHEY and CDR2 SMNVEV (reference sequence). The CDR3 runs to 12 residues. V trimming: 7 bases; J trimming: 4 bases; junction bases outside the gene matches: 1. CDR3 nucleotides: TGTGCCAGCATGGGACAGGGAGAGACCCAGTACTTC. Protein sequence: CASMGQGETQYF.

The chain couples TRBV28 to TRBJ2-5; possibly TRBD2 for D (6 bases). CDR1 is MDHEN and CDR2 is SYDVKM in the germline V gene. The CDR3 sequence is 12 residues long. Trimming removed 3 bases from V and 10 bases from J, with 12 bases in between. This CDR3 is CASSFAGGDQYF. CDR3 DNA sequence: TGTGCCAGCAGTTTTGCCGGAGGGGACCAGTACTTC.

The table lists this clone with a few counts. The chain employs TRBV5-4 and TRBJ1-1, with 8 bases fitting TRBD1. This CDR3 is built from 15 residues. Germline values: CDR1 SGHNT, CDR2 YYREEE (reference sequence). Trimming cost V 4 bases and J 9 bases; bases outside gene matches: 14. The CDR3 nucleotides are TGTGCCAGCAGCCTCCAGACCTCAGGGGGCGGTAAAGCTTTCTTT. Amino acids: CASSLQTSGGGKAFF. Full variable domain (missing parts from reference TRBV5-4 and TRBJ1-1): ETGVTQSPTHLIKTRGQQVTLRCSSQSGHNTVSWYQQALGQGPQFIFQYYREEENGRGNFPPRFSGLQFPNYSSELNVNALELDDSALYLCASSLQTSGGGKAFFGQGTRLTVV.

CDR3 sequence reads: CASSNQGRPSDEQYF. As DNA, the CDR3 is TGTGCCAGCAGTAACCAGGGTAGGCCGAGTGACGAGCAGTACTTC. The chain recombines TRBV6-5 with TRBJ2-7, with a possible D match to TRBD1 (5 bases). The V gene lost 5 bases and the J gene lost 5 bases, with 19 bases spanning the gap. The germline CDR1 and CDR2 sequences are MNHEY and SVGAGI. The CDR3 contains 15 residues.

Only a few counts were recorded for this clone. The chain carries TRBV7-9 and TRBJ1-3; D is perhaps TRBD1 (6 bases). With 5 bases removed from V and 8 bases from J, the gap between germline ends came to 16 bases. The CDR3 contains 14 residues. Germline CDR1 and CDR2: SEHNR and FQNEAQ (reference sequence). CDR3: CASSRGQRGDTIYF. As DNA, the CDR3 is TGTGCCAGCAGCCGTGGACAGAGGGGAGACACCATATATTTT. Full variable domain (missing parts from reference TRBV7-9 and TRBJ1-3): DTGVSQNPRHKITKRGQNVTFRCDPISEHNRLYWYRQTLGQGPEFLTYFQNEAQLEKSRLLSDRFSAERPKGSFSTLEIQRTEQGDSAMYLCASSRGQRGDTIYFGEGSWLTVV.

The gene calls are TRBV7-8 and TRBJ2-5, with D possibly being TRBD2 (5 bases). V shed 5 bases and J shed 0 bases, with 16 bases lying between them. There are 16 residues in the CDR3. The germline V gene encodes CDR1 SGHVS and CDR2 FQNEAQ. The CDR3 DNA sequence: TGTGCCAGCAGCCCAGGACTCTCTGTGTACCAAGAGACCCAGTACTTC. Translated: CASSPGLSVYQETQYF.

J is TRBJ2-7 and V is TRBV6-5; D gene unclear. Per germline, CDR1 MNHEY and CDR2 SVGAGI. The germline V and J ends were trimmed by 2 bases and 3 bases, with 8 bases remaining between them. The CDR3 extends over 13 amino acids. The CDR3 coding sequence is TGTGCCAGCAGTTACGGCAGGAACTACGAGCAGTACTTC. The encoded protein is CASSYGRNYEQYF.

This chain connects TRBV5-1 to TRBJ2-5, with 8 bases fitting TRBD1. The assigned J gene may be wrong: the sequence end matches TRBJ2-7 better. This CDR3 is 19 amino acids long. The germline V gene encodes CDR1 SGHRS and CDR2 YFSETQ. This CDR3 is CASSDSRDRSKWWAYEQYF. The CDR3 DNA follows: TGCGCCAGCAGCGATTCCCGGGACAGGTCAAAGTGGTGGGCCTACGAGCAGTACTTC.

This clone has a handful of counts. The V and J genes are TRBV2 and TRBJ2-6, with D uncertain. The CDR3 contains 15 residues. Germline CDR1 SNHLY, CDR2 FYNNEI. Trimming cost V 6 bases and J 0 bases, with 9 bases left between them. The CDR3 DNA is TGTGCCAGCAGGGGCAGGTCCTCTGGGGCCAACGTCCTGACTTTC. Translating gives CASRGRSSGANVLTF. The full variable domain, rest sourced from reference TRBV2 and TRBJ2-6, is EPEVTQTPSHQVTQMGQEVILRCVPISNHLYFYWYRQILGQKVEFLVSFYNNEISEKSEIFDDQFSVERPDGSNFTLKIRSTKLEDSAMYFCASRGRSSGANVLTFGAGSRLTVL.

The CDR3 bases are TGTGCCAGCAGTCTCCGGGACAGCGATCTCAATCAGCCCCAGCATTTT. It encodes CASSLRDSDLNQPQHF. The chain uses TRBV28 and TRBJ1-5, with 7 bases matching TRBD1. CDR1 MDHEN and CDR2 SYDVKM come from the germline V gene. This CDR3 contains 16 residues. J lost 3 bases, V lost 5 bases, and 10 bases had no gene match.

This sequence joins TRBV5-1 and TRBJ2-6, with a possible D match to TRBD1 (6 bases). Between the trimmed V and J ends, which lost 6 bases and 2 bases, there was a span of 24 bases. Looked up from germline, CDR1 is SGHRS and CDR2 is YFSETQ. There are 19 residues in the CDR3. The CDR3 reads CASNLLGQGTLAGANVLTF. In nucleotides, the CDR3 is TGCGCCAGCAACCTCCTGGGACAAGGCACTCTAGCTGGGGCCAACGTCCTGACTTTC.

The V gene is TRBV20-1, the J gene TRBJ1-1, with D possibly being TRBD1 (5 bases). The V and J ends lost 6 bases and 4 bases respectively, with 9 bases between them. Germline CDR1 and CDR2: DFQATT and SNEGSKA (reference sequence). This CDR3 comprises 11 residues. In DNA form, the CDR3 reads TGCAGTGCGAGCAGGGCCACTGAAGCTTTCTTT. Protein: CSASRATEAFF.

This sequence joins TRBV19 and TRBJ1-2; TRBD1 matches 7 bases. V shed 6 bases, J shed 7 bases, and the junction held 11 bases outside the gene matches. Germline values: CDR1 LNHDA, CDR2 SQIVND (reference sequence). The CDR3 extends over 14 amino acids. CDR3 in DNA: TGTGCCAGTAGCGCCGATTCCGACAGGGCTGGCTACACCTTC. Translated, it gives CASSADSDRAGYTF.